This T cell receptor (beta chain) was sequenced in a study of Graves' ophthalmopathy and Graves' hyperthyroidism. For repertoire sequencing, the TCR beta CDR3 regions were amplified from RNA transcripts. HTBI primers served in a first-round RT-PCR, which a second-round multiplex PCR followed. MiXCR, applied by TCRdb to the multiplex PCR reads, yields one record per CDR3 protein. Among 200,000 to 250,000 distinct CDR3 sequences listed, roughly 21% were seen once. This clonotype was found many times. Its antigen remains unknown. Study observations and caveats: Discriminating ophthalmopathy from stable hyperthyroidism, a 13-signature model attained a sensitivity of 85% to 90% and a specificity of roughly 81%.

This CDR3 comprises 16 residues. Looked up from germline, CDR1 is SGHVS and CDR2 is FQNEAQ. V lost 7 bases and J 1 base, leaving 17 bases between the germline ends. The rearrangement joins TRBV7-8 to TRBJ1-3; no clear D. This TCR came from a woman aged 50 to 60 with Graves' ophthalmopathy. Sequencing was done on a sample of peripheral blood. The CDR3 bases are TGTGCCAGCACCACCCGGTGGGCTTCATCTGGAAACACCATATATTTT. Amino acid sequence: CASTTRWASSGNTIYF.